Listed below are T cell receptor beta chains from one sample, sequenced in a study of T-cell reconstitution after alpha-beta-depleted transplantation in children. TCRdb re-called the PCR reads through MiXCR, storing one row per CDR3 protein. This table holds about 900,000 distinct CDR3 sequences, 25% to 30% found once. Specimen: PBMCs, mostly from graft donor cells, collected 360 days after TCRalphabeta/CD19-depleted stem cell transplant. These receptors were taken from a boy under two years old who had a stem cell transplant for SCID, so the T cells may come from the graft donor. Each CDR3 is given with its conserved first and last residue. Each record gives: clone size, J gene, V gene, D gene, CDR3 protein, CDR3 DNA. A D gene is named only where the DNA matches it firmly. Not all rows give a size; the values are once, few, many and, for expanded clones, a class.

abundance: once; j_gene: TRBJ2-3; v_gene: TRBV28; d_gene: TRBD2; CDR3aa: CASSRHLRASGGAKDTQYF; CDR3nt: TGTGCCAGCAGTCGACACCTCCGTGCTAGCGGGGGGGCAAAAGATACGCAGTATTTT
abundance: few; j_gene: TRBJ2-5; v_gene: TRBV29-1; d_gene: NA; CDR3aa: CSVDRLQETQYF; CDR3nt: TGCAGCGTGGATAGGCTTCAAGAGACCCAGTACTTC
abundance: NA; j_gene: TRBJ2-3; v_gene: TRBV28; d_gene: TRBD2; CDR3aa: CASRGGTTTDTQYF; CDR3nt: TGTGCCAGCCGAGGCGGGACTACCACAGATACGCAGTATTTT
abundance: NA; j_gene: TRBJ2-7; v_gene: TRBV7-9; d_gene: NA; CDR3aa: CASSLGLVGDSYEQYF; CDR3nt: TGTGCCAGCAGCTTAGGATTAGTCGGGGACTCCTACGAGCAGTACTTC
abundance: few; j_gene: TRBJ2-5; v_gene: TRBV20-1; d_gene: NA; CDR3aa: CSATARETQYF; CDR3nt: TGCAGTGCTACAGCTAGGGAGACCCAGTACTTC
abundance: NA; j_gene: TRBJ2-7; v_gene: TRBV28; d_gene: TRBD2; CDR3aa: CASSFGLAGYEQYF; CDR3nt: TGTGCCAGCAGTTTCGGACTAGCGGGGTACGAGCAGTACTTC
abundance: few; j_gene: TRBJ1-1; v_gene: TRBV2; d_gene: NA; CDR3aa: CASSALMPNTEAFF; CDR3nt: TGTGCCAGCAGTGCGTTGATGCCGAACACTGAAGCTTTCTTT
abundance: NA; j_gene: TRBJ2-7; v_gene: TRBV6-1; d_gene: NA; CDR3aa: CASSPTYEDHYEQYF; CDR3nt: TGTGCCAGCAGCCCTACTTATGAGGATCACTACGAGCAGTACTTC
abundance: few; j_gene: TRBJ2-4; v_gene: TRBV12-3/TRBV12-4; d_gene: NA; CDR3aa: CASSQGGIAKNIQYF; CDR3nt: TGTGCCAGCAGCCAAGGGGGGATAGCCAAAAACATTCAGTACTTC
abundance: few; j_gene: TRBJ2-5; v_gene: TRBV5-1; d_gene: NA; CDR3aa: CASSLAGEQETQYF; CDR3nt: TGCGCCAGCAGCTTGGCGGGAGAACAAGAGACCCAGTACTTC
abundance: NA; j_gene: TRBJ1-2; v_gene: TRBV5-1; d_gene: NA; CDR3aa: CASSLASGYSYGYTF; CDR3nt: TGCGCCAGCAGCTTGGCGTCAGGGTATAGCTATGGCTACACCTTC
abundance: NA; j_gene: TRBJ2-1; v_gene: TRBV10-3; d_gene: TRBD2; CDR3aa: CAICGLAVYNEQFF; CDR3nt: TGTGCCATCTGTGGACTAGCGGTCTACAATGAGCAGTTCTTC
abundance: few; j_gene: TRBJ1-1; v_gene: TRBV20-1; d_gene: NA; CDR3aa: CSASRDPTEAFF; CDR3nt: TGCAGTGCTAGCCGGGACCCGACTGAAGCTTTCTTT
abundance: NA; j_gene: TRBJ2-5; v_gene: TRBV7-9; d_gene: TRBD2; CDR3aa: CASRVSGADETQYF; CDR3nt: TGTGCCAGCAGGGTTAGCGGGGCAGATGAGACCCAGTACTTC
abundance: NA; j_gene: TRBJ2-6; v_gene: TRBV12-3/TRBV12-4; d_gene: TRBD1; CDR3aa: CASSLRTWDRHSGANVLTF; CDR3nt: TGTGCCAGCAGTTTACGAACATGGGACAGGCACTCTGGGGCCAACGTCCTGACTTTC
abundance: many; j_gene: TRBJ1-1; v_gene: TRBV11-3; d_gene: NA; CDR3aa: CASSRLGENTEAFF; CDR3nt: TGTGCCAGCAGCCGATTGGGCGAGAACACTGAAGCTTTCTTT
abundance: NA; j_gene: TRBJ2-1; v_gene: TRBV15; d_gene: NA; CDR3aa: CATSRPGGRSYNEQFF; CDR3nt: TGTGCCACCAGCAGGCCCGGGGGGCGCTCCTACAATGAGCAGTTCTTC